This T cell receptor (beta chain) was identified in a study of low-dose radiotherapy and immunotherapy resistance in tumors. The wider study: Treatment consisted of nivolumab 240 mg every two weeks and ipilimumab 1 mg/kg every six weeks, given intravenously to patients. TRAV and TRBV primers primed cDNA for both TCRalpha and TCRbeta.

The V and J ends lost 5 bases and 5 bases respectively, with 18 bases between them. The V gene's germline CDR1 is SGHTA and CDR2 FQGNSA. The CDR3 has 15 residues. Stated time point: before trial treatment. This clonotype was recorded many times. TCR amplification used 15 to 20 PCR cycles, a constant-region primer and a V-primer adapter. Following isolation, mRNA was amplified via in vitro transcription. TCRdb fed the reads into MiXCR, producing one record per CDR3 protein. Of roughly 46,000 distinct CDR3 sequences listed, 12% are singletons. This specimen was PBMCs, taken before treatment. This sequence was found in a female donor with ovarian cancer. This chain joins TRBV7-2 and TRBJ2-5; D is possibly TRBD1 or TRBD2 (6 bases each). The CDR3: CASSLRGRILETQYF. As DNA, the CDR3 is TGTGCCAGCAGCCTACGGGGGCGAATCTTGGAGACCCAGTACTTC.